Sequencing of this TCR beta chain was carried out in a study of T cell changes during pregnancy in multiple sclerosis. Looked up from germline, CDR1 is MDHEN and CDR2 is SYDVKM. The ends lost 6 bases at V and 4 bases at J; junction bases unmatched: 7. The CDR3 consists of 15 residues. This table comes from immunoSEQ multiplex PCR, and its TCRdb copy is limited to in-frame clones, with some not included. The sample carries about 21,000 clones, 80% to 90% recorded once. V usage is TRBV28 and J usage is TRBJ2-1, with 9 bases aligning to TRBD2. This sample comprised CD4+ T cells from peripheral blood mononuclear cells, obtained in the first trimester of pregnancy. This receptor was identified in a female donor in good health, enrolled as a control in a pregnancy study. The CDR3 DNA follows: TGTGCCAGCAGCTTTAGCGGGAGTTCGTACAATGAGCAGTTCTTC. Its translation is CASSFSGSSYNEQFF.